This TCR beta chain was identified in a study of cytomegalovirus exposure and HLA in healthy donors. Note on this clone: What it recognizes is unknown.

Use of 60 Vbeta and 13 Jbeta primers characterized the PCR. This table comes from immunoSEQ multiplex PCR, and its TCRdb copy is limited to in-frame clones, with some not included. The sample has under 150,000 clones, about 86% seen once; the top ten hold about 0.75%. Study outcomes and limitations: The authors enumerated some 170 TCR beta chains as linked to cytomegalovirus. In a later analysis, HLA-C alleles had the fewest associated TCRs, DRB1 alleles the most. TCR beta V- and J-gene trimming, according to a later analysis, was linked to a missense DCLRE1C variant. According to reports, the classifier identified cytomegalovirus status with high specificity and sensitivity.

V shed 2 bases and J 6 bases; nucleotides not matched to a gene: 7. Germline V gene data show CDR1 as SGHVS and CDR2 as FNYEAQ. The CDR3 length is 15 residues. Sequencing was performed on PBMCs. This sequence joins TRBV7-6 and TRBJ2-3, with 8 bases fitting TRBD2. This TCR derives from a man between 18 and 35 years old in good health and CMV-seronegative. The CDR3 nucleotides are TGTGCCAGCAGCTTATTAAGCGGGGGCGCGGATACGCAGTATTTT. Translating gives CASSLLSGGADTQYF.